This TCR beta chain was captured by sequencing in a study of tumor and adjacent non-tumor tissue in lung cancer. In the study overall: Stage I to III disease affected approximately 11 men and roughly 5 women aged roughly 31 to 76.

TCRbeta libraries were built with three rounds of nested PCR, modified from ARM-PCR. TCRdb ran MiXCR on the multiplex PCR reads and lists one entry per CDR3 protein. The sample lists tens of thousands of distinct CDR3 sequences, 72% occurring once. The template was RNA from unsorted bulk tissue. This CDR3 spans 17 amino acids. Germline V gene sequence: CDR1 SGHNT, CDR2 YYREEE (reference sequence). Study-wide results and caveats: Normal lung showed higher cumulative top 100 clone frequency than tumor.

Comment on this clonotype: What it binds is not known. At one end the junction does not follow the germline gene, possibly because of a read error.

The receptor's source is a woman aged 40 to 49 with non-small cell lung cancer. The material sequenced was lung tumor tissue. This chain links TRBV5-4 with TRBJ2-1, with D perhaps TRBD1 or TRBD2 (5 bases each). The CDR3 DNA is TGTGCCAACAGCTTGGACGGGGCGTACAACTTCTACAATGAGCGGTTCTTC. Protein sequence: CANSLDGAYNFYNERFF.